These 20 T cell receptor beta chains were all obtained from the same sample, sequenced in a study of molecular identifiers for immune sequencing clone quantification. Each CDR3 protein gets one entry after TCRdb re-called the PCR reads with MiXCR. Of approximately 550,000 distinct CDR3 sequences listed, under 30% are singletons. The specimen was naive CD8+ T cells from blood, with Jurkat cell RNA spiked in. The subset was: FACS-sorted CD8+CD4-CCR7+CD45RA+ naive T cells. The receptors originated from a human donor in good health. Some libraries in this study had Jurkat cell RNA spiked in.

This clonotype was observed a handful of times. The genes are TRBV19 and TRBJ2-7; the D is unclear. V lost 4 bases to trimming and J lost 1 base, with 14 bases between them. The length of the CDR3 is 15 residues. Germline V lookup: CDR1 LNHDA, CDR2 SQIVND (reference sequence). The DNA for the CDR3 is TGTGCCAGTAGTACGACCGGGCATCCTTCCTACGAGCAGTACTTC. It encodes CASSTTGHPSYEQYF.

There are a few counts of this clonotype. One junction end does not reproduce the germline sequence, and a read error may be involved. The gene calls are TRBV3-1 and TRBJ2-5; D possibly uses TRBD1 or TRBD2 (6 bases each). CDR1 is LGHDT and CDR2 is YNNKEL in the germline V gene (reference sequence). The CDR3 is 15 amino acids. The CDR3 spells CASRQGGLGQETQYF. Here the CDR3 DNA reads TGTGCCAGCAGACAAGGGGGGCTCGGGCAGGAGACCCAGTACTTC.

About this clonotype: Since a much larger clone is just one base distant, this may be a read error. V gene TRBV5-4 combines with J gene TRBJ2-7; a weak D match, TRBD1 (5 bases). This CDR3 spans 13 amino acids. The germline gives CDR1 SGHNT, CDR2 YYREEE (reference sequence). Between the trimmed V and J ends, which lost 0 bases and 5 bases, there was a span of 9 bases. CDR3 bases: TGTGCCAGCAGCTTGGAGGGGTTAGACGAGCAGTACTTC. Residues: CASSLEGLDEQYF.

At least ten counts were recorded for this clonotype. The V gene is TRBV30, the J gene TRBJ2-3; no definite D call. CDR3 length equals 14 residues. Trimming removed 4 bases at V and 1 base at J, with 12 bases between. The germline gives CDR1 GTSNPN, CDR2 SVGIG (reference sequence). The DNA for the CDR3 is TGTGCCTGGAACGGGCTTGAAGGCACAGATACGCAGTATTTT. Residues: CAWNGLEGTDTQYF.

In its sample, this clonotype was seen many times. The chain links TRBV7-8 to TRBJ2-3; 8 nucleotides agree with TRBD1. Germline V CDR1 and CDR2: SGHVS, FQNEAQ. This CDR3 has 17 residues. Germline trimming cut 5 bases from V and 4 bases from J; bases unmatched to any gene: 14. CDR3 sequence (DNA): TGTGCCAGCAGCCCCACCGGACAGGGAGGTTGGGCAGATACGCAGTATTTT. Protein: CASSPTGQGGWADTQYF. Full variable domain (remainder filled in from reference TRBV7-8 and TRBJ2-3): GAGVSQSPRYKVAKRGQDVALRCDPISGHVSLFWYQQALGQGPEFLTYFQNEAQLDKSGLPSDRFFAERPEGSVSTLKIQRTQQEDSAVYLCASSPTGQGGWADTQYFGPGTRLTVL.

About this clonotype: One base away lies a much larger clone, so this may be a sequencing read error. Written as DNA, the CDR3 is TGCGCCAGCAGCCTGGGGACAGTCACCGGGGAGCTGGTTTTT. Protein product: CASSLGTVTGELVF. The chain couples TRBV4-1 to TRBJ2-2; 7 bases are a match to TRBD1. The CDR3 runs 14 residues. Germline lookup yields CDR1 MGHRA and CDR2 YSYEKL.

About this clonotype: Sequence at one end of the junction differs from germline and may be a read error. The V and J genes are TRBV28 and TRBJ2-3, with D unresolved. The CDR3 sequence is 15 residues long. Germline loops: CDR1 MDHEN, CDR2 SYDVKM. The CDR3 here is CASRIRPGPADAQYF. CDR3 DNA sequence: TGTGCCAGCAGAATTAGGCCCGGACCGGCAGATGCGCAGTATTTT.

There are many counts of this clonotype. The rearrangement links TRBV20-1 to TRBJ2-7; TRBD2 matches 10 bases. The germline gives CDR1 DFQATT, CDR2 SNEGSKA (reference sequence). J gave up 1 base and V 3 bases, and 0 bases lay outside the gene matches. This CDR3 spans 13 amino acids. The CDR3 DNA reads as TGCAGTGCTAGGACTAGCGGGTCCTACGAGCAGTACTTC. Its translation is CSARTSGSYEQYF.

With regard to this clonotype: The junction departs from the called germline gene at one end, perhaps through a read error. The chain joins TRBV7-9 to TRBJ1-5; D is ambiguous. The CDR3 is 13 amino acids. Germline CDR1 SEHNR, CDR2 FQNEAQ (reference sequence). The CDR3 loop is CASSTLSGQPQQF. CDR3 DNA: TGTGCCAGCAGCACCCTATCAGGTCAGCCCCAGCAATTT.

This clonotype was found many times. This chain links TRBV7-9 with TRBJ2-1; 8 bases are shared with TRBD2. The V gene's germline CDR1 is SEHNR and CDR2 FQNEAQ (reference sequence). V was clipped by 6 bases and J by 4 bases; unmatched bases: 8. This CDR3 spans 15 amino acids. This chain's CDR3 is CASRSGGRLYNEQFF. CDR3 bases: TGTGCCAGCAGGTCGGGGGGGCGCCTTTACAATGAGCAGTTCTTC.

At least ten counts were recorded for this clonotype. V is TRBV4-1 and J is TRBJ2-7, with a tentative D call TRBD1 (5 bases). From germline, CDR1 is MGHRA and CDR2 YSYEKL. The CDR3 covers 17 residues. The V gene lost 0 bases and the J gene lost 0 bases, with 15 bases spanning the gap. This CDR3 is CASSQELVGLSSYEQYF. The CDR3 DNA reads TGCGCCAGCAGCCAAGAATTGGTGGGGCTCAGCTCCTACGAGCAGTACTTC.

This chain links TRBV4-2 with TRBJ2-3, with D tentatively TRBD2 (5 bases). This CDR3 has 16 amino acids. The V gene's germline CDR1 is LGHNA and CDR2 YNFKEQ. V gave up 0 bases and J gave up 3 bases, with 13 bases separating them. The CDR3 region is CASSQDSSLGTDTQYF. The CDR3 nucleotides are TGTGCCAGCAGCCAAGATTCTAGCCTCGGAACAGATACGCAGTATTTT.

This chain joins TRBV28 and TRBJ2-7; D uncertain. Germline CDR1 MDHEN, CDR2 SYDVKM. The V gene lost 10 bases and the J gene lost 0 bases, with 10 bases spanning the gap. The CDR3 runs to 12 residues. The CDR3, as DNA: TGTGCCACGTCCCCCGACTCCTACGAGCAGTACTTC. The encoded protein is CATSPDSYEQYF.

V and J are TRBV29-1 and TRBJ2-7, with 10 bases that match TRBD2. There are 12 residues in the CDR3. The germline V gene has CDR1 SQVTM and CDR2 ANQGSEA. V shed 7 bases, J shed 5 bases, and the junction held 5 bases outside the gene matches. CDR3 in amino acids: CSALAGVHEQYF. In DNA, the CDR3 is TGCAGCGCCCTAGCGGGAGTCCACGAGCAGTACTTC.

On this clonotype itself: A read error is possible here, since a much larger clone lies one base away. The chain is built from TRBV7-9 and TRBJ2-4; 14 nucleotides agree with TRBD2. Looked up from germline, CDR1 is SEHNR and CDR2 is FQNEAQ (reference sequence). This CDR3 spans 17 amino acids. Unmatched junction bases numbered 12, after V lost 5 bases and J lost 9 bases. The CDR3 region has the DNA TGTGCCAGCAGCCCCGGACTAGCGGGGGGACTTGGCAGCATTCAGTACTTC. It translates to CASSPGLAGGLGSIQYF.

The chain uses TRBV6-2 or TRBV6-3 and TRBJ2-7; TRBD1 agrees at 9 bases. V was clipped by 4 bases and J by 6 bases; unmatched bases: 13. The length of the CDR3 is 16 residues. Looked up from germline, CDR1 is MNHEY and CDR2 is SVGEGT. The CDR3 sequence: CASSLLRRDRAREQYF. The CDR3 DNA reads as TGTGCCAGCAGTTTACTGCGCCGGGACAGGGCCCGCGAGCAGTACTTC.

The sample holds a few counts of this clonotype. The rearrangement uses TRBV9 and TRBJ2-3, with 8 bases identical to TRBD2. The germline gives CDR1 SGDLS, CDR2 YYNGEE. The CDR3 extends over 16 amino acids. V gave up 0 bases and J gave up 2 bases; unmatched junction bases: 5. Here the CDR3 DNA reads TGTGCCAGCAGCGTAGGTAGCGGGGATTTCACAGATACGCAGTATTTT. As protein: CASSVGSGDFTDTQYF.

The rearrangement links TRBV15 to TRBJ2-1, with D possibly TRBD2 on 5 matching bases. V lost 0 bases, J lost 5 bases, and 8 bases lay in between. The CDR3 spans 14 residues. The germline CDR1 and CDR2 sequences are LNHNV and YYDKDF (reference sequence). This CDR3 is CATSRDRGHNEQFF. The CDR3 DNA reads as TGTGCCACCAGCAGAGATCGAGGGCACAATGAGCAGTTCTTC.

Comment on this clonotype: Since a much larger clone is just one base distant, this may be a read error. The rearrangement joins TRBV29-1 to TRBJ1-1; the D is unclear. This CDR3 spans 11 amino acids. From germline, CDR1 is SQVTM and CDR2 ANQGSEA. This CDR3 is CSALLGTEALF. The CDR3 region has the DNA TGCAGCGCCTTACTTGGAACTGAAGCTCTCTTT.

This clonotype was observed at least ten times. The rearrangement links TRBV7-6 to TRBJ2-3, with TRBD2 matching 10 bases. The CDR3 runs to 17 residues. The germline V gene has CDR1 SGHVS and CDR2 FNYEAQ. The trim removed 1 base at V and 6 bases at J, leaving 10 bases unmatched. The CDR3 coding sequence is TGTGCCAGCAGCTTAGGTCTAGCGGGGGTCGCCCAGGATACGCAGTATTTT. Encoded protein: CASSLGLAGVAQDTQYF.